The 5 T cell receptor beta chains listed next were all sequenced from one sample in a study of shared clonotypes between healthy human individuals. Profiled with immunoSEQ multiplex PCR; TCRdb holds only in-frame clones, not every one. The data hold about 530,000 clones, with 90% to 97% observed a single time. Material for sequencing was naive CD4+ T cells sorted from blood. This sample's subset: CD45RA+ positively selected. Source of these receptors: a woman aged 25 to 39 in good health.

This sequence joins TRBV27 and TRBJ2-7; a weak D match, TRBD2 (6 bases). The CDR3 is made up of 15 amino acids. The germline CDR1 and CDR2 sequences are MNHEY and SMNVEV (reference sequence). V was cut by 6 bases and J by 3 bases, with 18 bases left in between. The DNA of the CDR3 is TGTGCCAGCAGACCATGGAGGGGAGAAGGCTACGAGCAGTACTTC. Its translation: CASRPWRGEGYEQYF.

CDR3 sequence: CASRAWTGGDKNIQYF. DNA for the CDR3: TGTGCCAGCAGGGCCTGGACAGGGGGGGACAAAAACATTCAGTACTTC. The gene calls are TRBV6-6 and TRBJ2-4; 10 bases line up with TRBD1. V shed 6 bases, J shed 3 bases, and the junction held 8 bases outside the gene matches. The CDR3 is 16 amino acids. Germline V lookup: CDR1 MNHNY, CDR2 SVGAGI (reference sequence).

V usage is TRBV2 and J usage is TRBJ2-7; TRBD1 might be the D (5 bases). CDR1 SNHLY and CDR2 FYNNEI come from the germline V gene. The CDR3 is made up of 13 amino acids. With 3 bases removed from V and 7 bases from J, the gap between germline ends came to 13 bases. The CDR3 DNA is TGTGCCAGCAGTGAGGTCAGGGTGGGTGAGCAGTACTTC. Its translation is CASSEVRVGEQYF.

The CDR3 DNA follows: TGCAGCGTTCAGGGCAGGACTCAAGAGACCCAGTACTTC. Translation: CSVQGRTQETQYF. The chain carries TRBV29-1 and TRBJ2-5, with D tentatively TRBD1 or TRBD2 (5 bases each). Germline loops: CDR1 SQVTM, CDR2 ANQGSEA. Deletions cut 5 bases from V and 2 bases from J, with 12 bases between. The CDR3 spans 13 residues.

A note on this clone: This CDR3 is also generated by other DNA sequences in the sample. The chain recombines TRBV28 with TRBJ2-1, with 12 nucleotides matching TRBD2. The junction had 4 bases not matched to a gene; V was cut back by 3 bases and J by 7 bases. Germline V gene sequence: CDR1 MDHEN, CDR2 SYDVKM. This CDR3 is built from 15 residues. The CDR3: CASSFGTSGSNEQFF. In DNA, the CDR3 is TGTGCCAGCAGTTTCGGGACTAGCGGGTCAAATGAGCAGTTCTTC.